These 8 T cell receptor beta chains came from one sample sequenced in a study of shared clonotypes between healthy human individuals. Sequencing was performed with immunoSEQ multiplex PCR; in TCRdb, only in-frame clones are kept and a portion is missing. The sample lists 2 million to 3 million clones, 93% seen once, with approximately 0.35% in the top ten. Sequenced: naive CD4+ T cells from PBMCs. Subset specified: CD45RA+ positively selected. These TCRs come from a man aged 18-30 years in good health. Some clones in this sample may be carry-over from other donors' samples.

The rearrangement uses TRBV27 and TRBJ1-1; D not resolved. Germline V lookup: CDR1 MNHEY, CDR2 SMNVEV (reference sequence). This CDR3 region has 13 residues. V dropped 4 bases and J dropped 6 bases, with 12 bases sitting between them. The CDR3 coding sequence is TGTGCCAGCAGTTCCCATACTTACGCTGAAGCTTTCTTT. This translates into CASSSHTYAEAFF.

V is TRBV6-1 and J is TRBJ2-7; TRBD2 is a possible D gene (6 bases). The CDR3 is made up of 16 amino acids. Germline V lookup: CDR1 MNHNS, CDR2 SASEGT. Trimming removed 2 bases at V and 1 base at J, with 15 bases between. This chain's CDR3 is CASSEWLAHLSYEQYF. Here the CDR3 DNA reads TGTGCCAGCAGTGAATGGCTAGCGCACCTTTCCTACGAGCAGTACTTC.

This chain uses TRBV5-4 with TRBJ2-7, with D perhaps matching TRBD1 or TRBD2 (5 bases each). Trimming left V 4 bases short and J 3 bases short, with 14 bases between. The CDR3 totals 14 residues. The germline CDR1 and CDR2 sequences are SGHNT and YYREEE (reference sequence). CDR3 nucleotide sequence: TGTGCCAGCAGCCTACCGGGACGGGGCTACGAGCAGTACTTC. Its protein is CASSLPGRGYEQYF.

The chain joins TRBV9 to TRBJ2-3; TRBD2 might be the D (6 bases). The CDR3 is 13 amino acids. Trimming pared 5 bases from V and 1 base from J, leaving 8 bases between. Germline assignment: CDR1 SGDLS and CDR2 YYNGEE. CDR3 sequence: CASRREGTDTQYF. As DNA, the CDR3 is TGTGCCAGCAGGAGGGAGGGCACAGATACGCAGTATTTT.

This chain uses TRBV9 with TRBJ1-1; 7 bases map to TRBD1. Germline V gene data show CDR1 as SGDLS and CDR2 as YYNGEE. With 3 bases clipped from V and 5 bases from J, the junction kept 4 bases outside the gene matches. This CDR3 contains 13 residues. DNA of the CDR3: TGTGCCAGCAGCGCGACAGGGAAGACTGAAGCTTTCTTT. As protein: CASSATGKTEAFF.

The chain carries TRBV19 and TRBJ2-3; tentatively, D is TRBD2 (5 bases). Trimming cost V 4 bases and J 2 bases, with 13 bases left between them. This CDR3 spans 15 amino acids. Germline assignment: CDR1 LNHDA and CDR2 SQIVND (reference sequence). This chain's CDR3 is CASSTTAELTDTQYF. The CDR3 coding sequence is TGTGCCAGTAGTACAACAGCGGAGCTCACAGATACGCAGTATTTT.

V gene TRBV7-2 combines with J gene TRBJ1-2; D ambiguous. V shed 4 bases and J shed 6 bases, with 9 bases lying between them. Germline V gene data show CDR1 as SGHTA and CDR2 as FQGNSA. The CDR3 consists of 12 residues. The CDR3 bases are TGTGCCAGCAGCTCCCCTGCGAATGGCTACACCTTC. Protein product: CASSSPANGYTF.

This rearrangement joins TRBV9 to TRBJ2-3, with D perhaps TRBD1 or TRBD2 (5 bases each). The germline gives CDR1 SGDLS, CDR2 YYNGEE. The CDR3 is 12 amino acids. The V end was cut by 5 bases, the J end by 10 bases, with 14 bases between. The CDR3 is CASSRIRGAQYF. DNA for the CDR3: TGTGCCAGCAGTCGTATAAGGGGAGCGCAGTATTTT.